This T cell receptor (beta chain) was sequenced for a study of CD8 T cells in Susac syndrome. With random hexamers, 0.5 to 1 ug RNA was reverse transcribed. Via MiXCR, TCRdb re-called the immunoSEQ multiplex PCR reads, giving one row per CDR3 protein. The data show about 90,000 distinct CDR3 sequences, about 96% seen once. Peripheral blood CD8+ and CD4+ T cells were profiled by TCR beta sequencing. TEMRA cells were FACS-enriched and CD8+ and CD4+ T cells negatively isolated. The CDR3 spans 13 residues. V gave up 4 bases and J gave up 3 bases, with 7 bases separating them. Germline V gene lookup returns CDR1 MNHEY and CDR2 SVGEGT.

The sequencing input was CD8+ T cells from PBMCs. J is TRBJ2-1 and V is TRBV6-2 or TRBV6-3; no clear D gene. The sequence was collected from a human donor with Susac syndrome. The CDR3 DNA sequence: TGTGCCAGCAGTTCCGCCCTCTACAATGAGCAGTTCTTC. Encoded protein: CASSSALYNEQFF.